This TCR beta chain was retrieved from a study of T cells in Graves' hyperthyroidism and ophthalmopathy. Study-wide points: Model predictions of ophthalmopathy came a median around 6.5 months before onset.

Regions amplified from RNA transcripts were the TCR beta CDR3 regions. The TCR CDR3 first-round RT-PCR relied on the HTBI primer set. MiXCR, run by TCRdb on the multiplex PCR reads, gives a single entry per CDR3 protein. The table shows roughly 570,000 distinct CDR3 sequences, with approximately 14% occurring only once. The hyperthyroidism was newly diagnosed and had lasted under 2 months; the patients were aged 18 to 65. Fresh peripheral blood, around 9.5 ml, yielded the PBMCs. At least ten counts were recorded for this clonotype. Its antigen is not identified. Germline V lookup: CDR1 LGHDT, CDR2 YNNKEL (reference sequence). The CDR3 has 15 residues. After removal of 5 bases from V and 2 bases from J, the junction contained 5 bases not matched to a gene.

The sequence came from a woman in her twenties or thirties with Graves' hyperthyroidism. Sample: blood. The chain has TRBV3-1 and TRBJ2-1; TRBD2 agrees at 8 bases. The CDR3 region has the DNA TGTGCCAGCAGCTCTCTTAGCGGGGCCTACAATGAGCAGTTCTTC. This translates into CASSSLSGAYNEQFF.